This TCR beta chain was recorded in a study of post-analysis software for immune sequencing data. Across the study: Relapsing-remitting, secondary progressive and progressive-relapsing multiple sclerosis were all included among the disease courses. Study outcomes and limitations: Among about 5 TRBV segments more frequent in patients than controls were TRBV5-6, TRBV5-1 and TRBV20-1. Same-batch preparations were strongly co-clustered by F measure.

This clonotype was counted only a few times. What it recognizes is unknown. The authors incorporated unique molecular identifiers into the TCR beta cDNA libraries. TCRdb re-analysed the PCR reads in MiXCR, keeping a single row per CDR3 protein. The table records a few hundred thousand distinct CDR3 sequences, about a third of them present only once. This CDR3 is built from 14 residues. Germline V gene sequence: CDR1 SGHTA, CDR2 FQGNSA. The V segment lost 5 bases and the J segment 3 bases; nucleotides outside the gene matches: 3. This chain links TRBV7-2 with TRBJ2-5; 10 bases are a match to TRBD1. Sequenced material: blood. The clonotype comes from a girl aged 5-17 years with multiple sclerosis. In nucleotides, the CDR3 is TGTGCCAGCAGCCGGGACAGGGGAAAAGAGACCCAGTACTTC. Translated, it gives CASSRDRGKETQYF.